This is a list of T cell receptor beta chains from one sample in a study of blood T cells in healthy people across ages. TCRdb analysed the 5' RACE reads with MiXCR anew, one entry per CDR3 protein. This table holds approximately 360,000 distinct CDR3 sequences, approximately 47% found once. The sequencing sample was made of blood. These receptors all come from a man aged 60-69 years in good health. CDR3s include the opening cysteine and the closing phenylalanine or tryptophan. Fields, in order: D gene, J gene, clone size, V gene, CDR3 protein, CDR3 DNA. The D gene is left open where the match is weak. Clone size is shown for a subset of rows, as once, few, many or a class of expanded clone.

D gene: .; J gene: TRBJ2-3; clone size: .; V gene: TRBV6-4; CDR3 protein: CASSPDRTSTDTQYF; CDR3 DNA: TGTGCCAGCAGTCCGGACAGAACTAGCACAGATACGCAGTATTTT
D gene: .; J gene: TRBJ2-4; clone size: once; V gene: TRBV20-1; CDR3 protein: CSASSPGPRNIQYF; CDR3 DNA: TGCAGTGCTAGTTCACCGGGACCTCGGAACATTCAGTACTTC
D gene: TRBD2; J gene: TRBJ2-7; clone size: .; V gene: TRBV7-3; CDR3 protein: CAWRGLAGVLRPPLSYEQYF; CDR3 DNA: TGTGCCTGGCGGGGACTAGCGGGAGTTCTACGCCCTCCGCTCTCCTACGAGCAGTACTTC
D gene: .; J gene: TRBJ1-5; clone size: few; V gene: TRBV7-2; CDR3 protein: CASSLDPGWVQPQHF; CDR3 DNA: TGTGCCAGCAGCTTAGATCCAGGGTGGGTTCAGCCCCAGCATTTT
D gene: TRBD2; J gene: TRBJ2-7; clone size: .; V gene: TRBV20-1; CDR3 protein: CSARDYASGNEQYF; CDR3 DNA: TGCAGTGCTAGAGATTACGCTAGCGGGAACGAGCAGTACTTC
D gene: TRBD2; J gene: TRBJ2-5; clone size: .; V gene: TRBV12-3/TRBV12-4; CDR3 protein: CASSPSTSGGNQETQYF; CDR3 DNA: TGTGCCAGCAGTCCCTCGACTAGCGGGGGGAACCAAGAGACCCAGTACTTC
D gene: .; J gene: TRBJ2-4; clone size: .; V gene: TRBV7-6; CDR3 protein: CASSLKQEAKNIQYF; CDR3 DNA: TGTGCCAGCAGCTTGAAGCAGGAGGCCAAAAACATTCAGTACTTC
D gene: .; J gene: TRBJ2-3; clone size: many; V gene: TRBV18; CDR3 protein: CASSPSAGGHLDTQYF; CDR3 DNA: TGTGCCAGCTCACCATCGGCAGGCGGGCACTTGGATACGCAGTATTTT
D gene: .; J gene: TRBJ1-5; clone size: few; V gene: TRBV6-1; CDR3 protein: CASSEVGTANQPQHF; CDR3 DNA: TGTGCCAGCAGTGAGGTCGGGACGGCTAATCAGCCCCAGCATTTT
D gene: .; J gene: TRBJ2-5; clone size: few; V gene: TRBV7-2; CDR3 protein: CASSSRDTPWKQYF; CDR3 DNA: TGTGCCAGCAGCTCCCGGGACACCCCGTGGAAGCAGTACTTC
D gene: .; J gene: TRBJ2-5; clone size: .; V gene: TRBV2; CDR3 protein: CASIRTLRYGRVQETQYF; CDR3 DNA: TGTGCCAGCATCCGTACCCTTCGCTATGGTAGGGTCCAAGAGACCCAGTACTTC
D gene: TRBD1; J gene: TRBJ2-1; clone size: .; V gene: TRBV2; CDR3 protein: CASSEKTGLYNEQFF; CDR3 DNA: TGTGCCAGCAGTGAAAAGACAGGGTTGTACAATGAGCAGTTCTTC
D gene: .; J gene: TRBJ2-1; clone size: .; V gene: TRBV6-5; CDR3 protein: CASSYPADYLNEQFF; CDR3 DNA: TGTGCCAGCAGTTACCCCGCGGACTATCTGAATGAGCAGTTCTTC
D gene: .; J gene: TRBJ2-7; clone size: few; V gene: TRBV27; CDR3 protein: CASSPPHRTYEQYF; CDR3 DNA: TGTGCCAGCAGTCCCCCCCACAGGACCTACGAGCAGTACTTC
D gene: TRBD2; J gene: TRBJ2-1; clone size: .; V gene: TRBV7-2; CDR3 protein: CASSLGGSHHNEQFF; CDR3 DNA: TGTGCCAGCAGCTTGGGCGGGAGCCACCACAATGAGCAGTTCTTC
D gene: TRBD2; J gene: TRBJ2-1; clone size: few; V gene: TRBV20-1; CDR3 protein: CSARDSAGLAGHKETQFF; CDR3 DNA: TGCAGTGCTAGAGATTCGGCAGGACTAGCGGGCCACAAAGAGACCCAGTTCTTC
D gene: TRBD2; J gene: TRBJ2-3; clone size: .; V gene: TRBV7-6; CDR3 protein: CASSAGGPNTETQYF; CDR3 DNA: TGTGCCAGCAGTGCGGGGGGTCCTAACACAGAGACGCAGTATTTT
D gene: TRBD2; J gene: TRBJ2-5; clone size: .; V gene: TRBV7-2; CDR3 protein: CASSSDSGRVGETQYF; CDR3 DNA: TGTGCCAGCAGCTCTGATAGCGGGAGGGTTGGAGAGACCCAGTACTTC
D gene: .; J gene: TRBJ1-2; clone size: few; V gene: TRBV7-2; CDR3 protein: CASSVQGFGYTF; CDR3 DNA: TGTGCCAGCAGCGTCCAGGGATTCGGCTACACCTTC
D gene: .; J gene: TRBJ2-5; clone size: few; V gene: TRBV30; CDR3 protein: CAWREEETQYF; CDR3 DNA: TGTGCCTGGAGGGAAGAAGAGACCCAGTACTTC
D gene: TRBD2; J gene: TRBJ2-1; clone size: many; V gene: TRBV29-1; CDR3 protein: CSVGLAGSGQFF; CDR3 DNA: TGCAGCGTTGGACTAGCGGGAAGCGGTCAGTTCTTC
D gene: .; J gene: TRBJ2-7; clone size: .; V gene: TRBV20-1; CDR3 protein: CSARTNYNEQYF; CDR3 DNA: TGCAGTGCTAGGACTAACTACAATGAGCAGTACTTC
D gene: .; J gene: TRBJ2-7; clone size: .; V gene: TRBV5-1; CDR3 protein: CASSLVDLYEQYF; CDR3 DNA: TGCGCCAGCAGCTTGGTGGATCTCTACGAGCAGTACTTC
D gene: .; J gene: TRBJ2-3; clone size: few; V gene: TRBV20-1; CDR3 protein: CSVQTTLRDTQYF; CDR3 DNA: TGCAGTGTCCAGACTACCCTTCGGGATACGCAGTATTTT
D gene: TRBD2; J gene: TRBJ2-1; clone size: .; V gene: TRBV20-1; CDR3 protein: CSARGVSGRVEQFF; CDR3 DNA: TGCAGTGCTAGAGGGGTTAGCGGGCGGGTTGAGCAGTTCTTC
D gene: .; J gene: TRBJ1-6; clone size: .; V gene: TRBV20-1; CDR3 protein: CSARGQDNSPLHF; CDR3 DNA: TGCAGTGCTAGAGGACAAGATAATTCACCCCTCCACTTT
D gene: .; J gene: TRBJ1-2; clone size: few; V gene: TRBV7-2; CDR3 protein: CASSSGRVGGYTF; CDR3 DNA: TGTGCCAGCAGCTCGGGCAGGGTGGGTGGCTACACCTTC
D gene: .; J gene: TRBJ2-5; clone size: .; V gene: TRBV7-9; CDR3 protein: CASSPLGFEETQYF; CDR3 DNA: TGTGCCAGCAGCCCCTTAGGGTTCGAGGAGACCCAGTACTTC
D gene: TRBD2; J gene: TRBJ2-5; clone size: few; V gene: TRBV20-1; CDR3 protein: CSARSGTSETETQYF; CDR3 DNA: TGCAGTGCTAGGTCCGGGACTAGCGAGACGGAGACCCAGTACTTC